The 8 T cell receptor beta chains below all came from one sample that was sequenced in a study of Ad26.COV2.S vaccination and SARS-CoV-2 variants. Treatment: some 20 received Ad26.COV2.S at low or high dose, single or two shots; a few received placebo; per-sample allocation not given. Day 63 after the first vaccine or placebo injection was the time point for sampling. Generated by immunoSEQ multiplex PCR, the TCRdb table keeps only in-frame clones and is missing some. The sample has approximately 240,000 clones, over 75% seen once. Sequences were derived from peripheral blood, sampled in a trial of Ad26.COV2.S vaccine versus placebo. These TCRs come from a person between 18 and 59 years old who received the Ad26.COV2.S COVID-19 vaccine or a placebo.

The CDR3 here is CASSQLAGAVTGELFF. The CDR3 DNA follows: TGTGCCAGCAGCCAACTAGCGGGGGCGGTCACCGGGGAGCTGTTTTTT. The chain combines TRBV3-1 (or the pseudogene TRBV3-2) with TRBJ2-2, with 10 bases aligning to TRBD2. This CDR3 comprises 16 residues. CDR1 and CDR2 from the germline V gene are LGHDT and YNNKEL (reference sequence). V shed 2 bases and J 4 bases; nucleotides not matched to a gene: 4.

V gene TRBV7-3 combines with J gene TRBJ1-1; 7 bases are a match to TRBD1. The CDR3 runs to 16 residues. J was trimmed by 1 base and V by 5 bases; bases with no gene match: 10. Germline values: CDR1 SGHTA, CDR2 FQGTGA. CDR3 sequence (DNA): TGTGCCAGCAGCCTGACAGGGTTTGGCCCGAACACTGAAGCTTTCTTT. Translated: CASSLTGFGPNTEAFF.

The genes are TRBV19 and TRBJ1-5; D remains unclear. The CDR3 covers 16 residues. CDR1 is LNHDA, CDR2 SQIVND, per germline (reference sequence). Deletions cut 6 bases from V and 1 base from J, with 16 bases between. In DNA form, the CDR3 reads TGTGCCAGTAGCTACGCCGCCTTAGGGAGCAATCAGCCCCAGCATTTT. Protein product: CASSYAALGSNQPQHF.

The chain is built from TRBV5-6 and TRBJ1-3, with D unclear. The germline V gene has CDR1 SGHDT and CDR2 YYEEEE. V was cut by 1 base and J by 0 bases, with 11 bases left in between. The CDR3 contains 16 residues. The CDR3 DNA reads TGTGCCAGCAGCTTGTGGGCAGGCACCTCTGGAAACACCATATATTTT. Encoded protein: CASSLWAGTSGNTIYF. The variable domain in full, completed from reference TRBV5-6 and TRBJ1-3, reads DAGVTQSPTHLIKTRGQQVTLRCSPKSGHDTVSWYQQALGQGPQFIFQYYEEEERQRGNFPDRFSGHQFPNYSSELNVNALLLGDSALYLCASSLWAGTSGNTIYFGEGSWLTVV.

This clone appeared a few times. The CDR3 protein is CASRRDGNSPLHF. DNA for the CDR3: TGTGCCAGCAGAAGAGACGGTAATTCACCCCTCCACTTT. The chain has TRBV25-1 and TRBJ1-6; D is unclear. This CDR3 is built from 13 residues. Trimming left V 6 bases short and J 6 bases short, with 9 bases between. Germline values: CDR1 MGHDK, CDR2 SYGVNS.

This clone was seen a few times. The V call is TRBV2, the J call TRBJ1-1, with a weak D call TRBD1 (5 bases). Germline assignment: CDR1 SNHLY and CDR2 FYNNEI. This CDR3 has 10 residues. The germline V and J ends were trimmed by 4 bases and 11 bases, with 8 bases remaining between them. The CDR3 coding sequence is TGTGCCAGCAGTGGGGGCCGGGCTTTCTTT. This translates into CASSGGRAFF.

This clone was detected only once. The chain carries TRBV19 and TRBJ2-7; D is perhaps TRBD2 (5 bases). Germline V gene sequence: CDR1 LNHDA, CDR2 SQIVND (reference sequence). The germline V and J ends were trimmed by 3 bases and 5 bases, with 17 bases remaining between them. The CDR3 spans 15 residues. The DNA of the CDR3 is TGTGCCAGTAGTATTTTTCCGGGAACCAGCCACGAGCAGTACTTC. Its protein product is CASSIFPGTSHEQYF.

In its sample, this clone was seen once. The chain is built from TRBV13 and TRBJ1-3; 7 nucleotides agree with TRBD1. Germline lookup yields CDR1 PRHDT and CDR2 FYEKMQ (reference sequence). V shed 3 bases and J 2 bases; nucleotides not matched to a gene: 13. This CDR3 is built from 18 residues. CDR3: CASSFARQGQRAGNTIYF. In DNA form, the CDR3 reads TGTGCCAGCAGCTTCGCAAGACAGGGCCAACGCGCTGGAAACACCATATATTTT.